Listed here are 24 T cell receptor beta chains from one sample, sequenced in a study of CD8+ T cells in alopecia areata. After isolation, RNA underwent reverse transcription to generate cDNA as the sequencing template. Produced via immunoSEQ multiplex PCR; TCRdb's table is partial and in-frame only. Altogether 200,000 to 300,000 clones were found in the sample, and no singletons occur. Scientists pooled cutaneous lymph node cells and sorted them on CD4, CD8alpha, NKG2D, NKG2ACE and other markers. Sequencing input: CD4+ T cells sorted from a lymph node. The receptor set was obtained from a C3H/HeJ mouse with alopecia areata. The strain's MHC haplotype is H2-k.

The sample holds a few counts of this clone. Mouse names are used for the genes. The CDR3 goes on 4 residues after the read ends, and that part is filled in from the germline J gene. This rearrangement joins TRBV13-3 to TRBJ2-2; 7 bases match TRBD1. Germline CDR1 NNHDY, CDR2 SYVADS. With V trimmed by 6 bases and J by 3 bases, 5 bases remained unmatched. This CDR3 contains 14 residues. CDR3 DNA, as far as it was read: TGTGCCAGCAACAGGGGATATGACACCGGG. It encodes CASNRGYDTG. The full CDR3 protein reads CASNRGYDTGQLYF.

Turning to this clone: Gene names denote mouse genes. The CDR3 end lies 4 residues beyond the end of the read and is filled in from the germline J gene. The rearrangement uses TRBV5 and TRBJ2-1; TRBD1 might be the D (6 bases). This CDR3 region has 13 residues. In germline, CDR1 is LGHNA, CDR2 YNLKQL (reference sequence). CDR3 DNA, as far as it was read: TGTGCCAGCAGCCCCCAACAGGGCTCT. Translated: CASSPQQGS. In full, the CDR3 is CASSPQQGSEQFF.

This clone appeared a few times. Gene names follow the mouse nomenclature. The read ends 4 residues early relative to the CDR3; the germline J gene fills the gap. The V call is TRBV31, the J call TRBJ2-3; D unclear. The V gene lost 7 bases and the J gene lost 0 bases, with 8 bases spanning the gap. The CDR3 runs to 12 residues. Germline V lookup: CDR1 GKSSPN, CDR2 SITVG. CDR3 DNA (partial): TGTGCCTCTGATTCTAGTGCAGAA. Translation: CASDSSAE. The full-length CDR3 reads as CASDSSAETLYF. The full variable domain, its missing parts supplied by reference TRBV31 and TRBJ2-3, is AQTIHQWPVAEIKAVGSPLSLGCTIKGKSSPNLYWYWQATGGTLQQLFYSITVGQVESVVQLNLSASRPKDDQFILSTEKLLLSHSGFYLCASDSSAETLYFGSGTRLTVL.

In the case of this clone: Mouse gene names apply. The read ends 4 residues early relative to the CDR3; the germline J gene fills the gap. The rearrangement joins TRBV1 to TRBJ2-5; TRBD1 agrees at 12 bases. Germline CDR1 NSQYPW, CDR2 LRSPGD (reference sequence). This CDR3 spans 15 amino acids. The CDR3 loop is CTCSVGQGARDTQYF. Incomplete CDR3 DNA: TGCACCTGCAGTGTGGGACAGGGGGCGCGTGAC.

In this sample, this clone turned up many times. The genes are named according to mouse. The read finishes 4 residues shy of the CDR3 end, and the germline J gene is used to complete it. This same CDR3 is encoded by further DNA sequences in the sample. J is TRBJ2-3 and V is TRBV12-1, with 10 nucleotides matching TRBD2. This CDR3 has 15 residues. Trimming cost V 4 bases and J 0 bases; bases outside gene matches: 3. CDR1 is SGHSN and CDR2 is HYEKVE in the germline V gene. CDR3 sequence reads: CASSLTGGSAETLYF. The covered CDR3 bases are TGTGCCAGCTCCTTGACTGGGGGGAGTGCAGAA.

This clone was seen more than once but under ten times. Mouse germline and gene names are used. The read ends 4 residues before the CDR3 terminus; that terminus is restored from the germline J gene. The V call is TRBV13-1, the J call TRBJ1-2; TRBD1 might be the D (6 bases). CDR3 length: 14 residues. Trimming shortened V by 4 bases and J by 2 bases, and 12 bases separated the two germline ends. Germline V gives CDR1 NSHNY, CDR2 SYGAGN. CDR3 in amino acids: CASSYGTTNSDYTF. CDR3 DNA (partial): TGTGCCAGCAGTTATGGGACAACCAACTCC.

A note on this clone: Mouse gene names apply. The read gets to within 4 residues of the CDR3 end, and the germline J gene fills in the rest. The chain joins TRBV31 to TRBJ1-2; 7 nucleotides line up with TRBD1. The CDR3 totals 15 residues. V dropped 1 base and J dropped 4; count of bases not matched to a gene: 9. Per the germline V gene, CDR1 is GKSSPN and CDR2 is SITVG. The CDR3 here is CAWSPHPGGGSDYTF. Incomplete CDR3 DNA: TGTGCCTGGAGTCCTCATCCAGGGGGAGGCTCC.

Remarks on this clone: Mouse germline and gene names are used. The CDR3 end is not reached by the read, which stops 4 residues before it; the germline J gene fills it in. Other nucleotide sequences from this sample produce the same CDR3. The chain has TRBV13-1 and TRBJ2-7; 10 bases are a match to TRBD1. Trimming took 0 bases from V and 3 from J; bases not matched to a gene: 3. The CDR3 has 15 amino acids. CDR1 NSHNY and CDR2 SYGAGN come from the germline V gene. The CDR3 DNA, read in part, is TGTGCCAGCAGTGATGTGGGACAGGGGATCTAT. Protein sequence: CASSDVGQGIY. The CDR3, in full, reads CASSDVGQGIYEQYF.

Notes on this clone: Gene names follow the mouse nomenclature. CDR3 DNA, as far as it was read: TGTGCCAGCACCGCCGGGACTGGGGGATCTAACTATGCT. It is translated as CASTAGTGGSNYA. In full, the CDR3 is CASTAGTGGSNYAEQFF. The rearrangement links TRBV13-3 to TRBJ2-1; the match to TRBD2 covers 11 bases. The CDR3 end is not reached by the read, which stops 4 residues before it; the germline J gene fills it in. The CDR3 sequence is 17 residues long. Germline CDR1 and CDR2: NNHDY and SYVADS. V dropped 6 bases and J dropped 0; count of bases not matched to a gene: 8.

This clone was seen a handful of times. Mouse names are used for the genes. The read ends 4 residues shy of where the CDR3 ends; the end is completed using the germline J gene. The same CDR3 is also encoded by other DNA sequences in this sample. The rearrangement joins TRBV17 to TRBJ2-7; 8 bases line up with TRBD2. The CDR3 loop spans 13 amino acids. The V gene's germline CDR1 is MNHDT and CDR2 YYDKIL. CDR3 loop: CASSRGTGYEQYF. CDR3 DNA (partial): TGTGCTAGCAGTAGAGGGACTGGGTAT.

This clone was counted a few times. The genes are named according to mouse. Read data end 4 residues before the CDR3 end; the end is taken from the germline J gene. Within the sample, other DNA sequences also encode this same CDR3. The J gene is TRBJ1-2, the V gene TRBV13-2; 9 bases agree with TRBD1. Losses at the gene ends were 2 bases for V and 2 bases for J; bases not matched to a gene: 1. Germline lookup yields CDR1 NNHNN and CDR2 SYGAGS (reference sequence). CDR3 length: 14 amino acids. The CDR3 region is CASGDGQGNSDYTF. The DNA read from the CDR3 is TGTGCCAGCGGTGACGGACAGGGGAACTCC.

A remark on this clone: A clone one base away is much larger, so this may be a read error. Mouse germline and gene names are used. From the germline J gene comes the end of the CDR3, since the read stops 4 residues before it. The same CDR3 also results from other DNA sequences found in this sample. V is TRBV19 and J is TRBJ2-1, with D unclear. The germline CDR1 and CDR2 sequences are FNHDT and SITEND (reference sequence). V was pared by 5 bases and J by 5 bases, with 5 bases between. The CDR3 contains 11 residues. The DNA read from the CDR3 is TGTGCCAGCAGCCTAAATGCT. This encodes CASSLNA. In full, the CDR3 is CASSLNAEQFF.

On this clone: A much larger clone differs by one base, so this may be a read error. Gene names are the mouse ones. From the germline J gene comes the end of the CDR3, since the read stops 4 residues before it. The same CDR3 is also encoded by other DNA sequences in this sample. This rearrangement joins TRBV19 to TRBJ2-7; D might be TRBD1 (6 bases). The CDR3 spans 12 residues. Per the germline V gene, CDR1 is FNHDT and CDR2 is SITEND (reference sequence). Partial CDR3 DNA: TGTGCCAGCAGTGGGGACAAATAT. Encoded protein: CASSGDKY. Given in full, the CDR3 is CASSGDKYEQYF.

Comment on this clone: Gene names refer to mouse genes. The identical CDR3 is also encoded by other nucleotide sequences in the sample. The CDR3 bases that were read are TGTGCCTGGAGTCTGGGGGGCTCCTCC. It codes for CAWSLGGSS. In full, the CDR3 reads CAWSLGGSSDYTF. The chain recombines TRBV31 with TRBJ1-2; maybe TRBD1 (6 bases). Sequencing ends 4 residues short of the CDR3 end; the germline J gene provides the rest. The CDR3 runs 13 residues. V lost 0 bases to trimming and J lost 4 bases, with 9 bases between them. CDR1 GKSSPN and CDR2 SITVG come from the germline V gene.

This clone was recorded a few times. Any gene name here is a mouse gene name. Read coverage stops 4 residues before the CDR3 terminus; the germline J gene supplies the remainder. V gene TRBV19 combines with J gene TRBJ2-7; possibly TRBD1 for D (6 bases). Germline assignment: CDR1 FNHDT and CDR2 SITEND (reference sequence). This CDR3 region has 15 residues. The germline V and J ends were trimmed by 2 bases and 0 bases, with 12 bases remaining between them. The CDR3: CASSISGHSSYEQYF. The CDR3 DNA, read in part, is TGTGCCAGCAGTATCTCGGGACATAGCTCCTAT.

This clone occurred a few times. Germline and genes: mouse. The read ends 4 residues shy of where the CDR3 ends; the end is completed using the germline J gene. This sample also contains other DNA sequences that code for the same CDR3. This chain links TRBV13-2 with TRBJ2-2; D uncertain. CDR1 NNHNN and CDR2 SYGAGS come from the germline V gene (reference sequence). V was pared by 5 bases and J by 2 bases, with 4 bases between. The CDR3 length is 12 residues. Here the CDR3 reads CASGQNTGQLYF. The DNA read from the CDR3 is TGTGCCAGCGGGCAGAACACCGGG.

As for this clone: Gene labels here are mouse ones. From the germline J gene comes the end of the CDR3, since the read stops 4 residues before it. The V call is TRBV31, the J call TRBJ1-2, with 11 bases fitting TRBD1. Trimming cost V 1 base and J 4 bases; bases outside gene matches: 2. Germline V lookup: CDR1 GKSSPN, CDR2 SITVG. There are 14 residues in the CDR3. CDR3 bases read: TGTGCCTGGAGTCCCGGGACAGGGGGCTCC. The encoded protein is CAWSPGTGGS. The full CDR3 protein is CAWSPGTGGSDYTF.

In this sample, this clone turned up a few times. Gene names follow the mouse nomenclature. The read falls 4 residues short of the CDR3 end, and the missing part is taken from the germline J gene. The V call is TRBV31, the J call TRBJ2-7; a possible D gene is TRBD2 (6 bases). The CDR3 extends over 13 amino acids. CDR1 is GKSSPN and CDR2 is SITVG in the germline V gene. CDR3 bases read: TGTGCCTGGAGCGCTGGGGTTTCTTAT. Residues: CAWSAGVSY. The CDR3 as a whole reads CAWSAGVSYEQYF.

On this clone: The genes are named according to mouse. Read sequence stops 4 residues before the CDR3 end, and the germline J gene provides the missing end. This sequence joins TRBV1 and TRBJ2-2, with D possibly TRBD1 on 6 matching bases. Trimming pared 4 bases from V and 4 bases from J, leaving 10 bases between. The CDR3 runs 14 residues. The germline V gene encodes CDR1 NSQYPW and CDR2 LRSPGD (reference sequence). The part of the CDR3 DNA that was read is TGCACCTGCAGTGGCGGACAGACCACCGGG. Residues: CTCSGGQTTG. The complete CDR3 reads CTCSGGQTTGQLYF.

This clone was seen a handful of times. Gene names and germline match the mouse. The CDR3 goes on 4 residues after the read ends, and that part is filled in from the germline J gene. The same CDR3 also results from other DNA sequences found in this sample. V usage is TRBV19 and J usage is TRBJ2-2; no reliable D call. Germline loops: CDR1 FNHDT, CDR2 SITEND (reference sequence). Trimming pared 1 base from V and 0 bases from J, leaving 4 bases between. The CDR3 contains 14 residues. The DNA read from the CDR3 is TGTGCCAGCAGTATACAGACAAACACCGGG. It is translated as CASSIQTNTG. The whole CDR3 sequence is CASSIQTNTGQLYF. Using reference TRBV19 and TRBJ2-2 for the parts outside the CDR3, the full variable domain is GGIITQTPKFLIGQEGQKLTLKCQQNFNHDTMYWYRQDSGKGLRLIYYSITENDLQKGDLSEGYDASREKKSSFSLTVTSAQKNEMAVFLCASSIQTNTGQLYFGEGSKLTVL.

This clone was detected only a few times. Each gene name is a mouse one. The read gets to within 3 residues of the CDR3 end, and the germline J gene fills in the rest. The chain carries TRBV5 and TRBJ1-6, with 8 bases matching TRBD1. TRBJ1-6 is marked as an open reading frame, function uncertain. The germline gives CDR1 LGHNA, CDR2 YNLKQL (reference sequence). The CDR3 runs to 15 residues. The V and J ends lost 4 bases and 5 bases, in that order; junction bases with no gene match: 4. The covered CDR3 bases are TGTGCCAGCAGCCCACAGGGGGAGGATAATTCGCCC. The encoded protein is CASSPQGEDNSP. Given in full, the CDR3 is CASSPQGEDNSPLYF.

In the case of this clone: All gene names here are mouse names. The CDR3 is cut off 4 residues early in the read; its end comes from the germline J gene. The sample contains more than one DNA sequence encoding this CDR3. V usage is TRBV5 and J usage is TRBJ2-7; TRBD2 matches 10 bases. V trimming: 0 bases; J trimming: 3 bases; junction bases outside the gene matches: 2. Germline V CDR1 and CDR2: LGHNA, YNLKQL (reference sequence). The CDR3 loop spans 15 amino acids. The CDR3 region is CASSQDRTGGYEQYF. Partial CDR3 DNA: TGTGCCAGCAGCCAAGATCGGACTGGGGGCTAT.

The sample holds a few counts of this clone. Any gene name here is a mouse gene name. Read coverage stops 4 residues before the CDR3 terminus; the germline J gene supplies the remainder. The chain combines TRBV4 with TRBJ2-2; maybe TRBD1 (6 bases). Germline loops: CDR1 LGHDT, CDR2 YNNKQL (reference sequence). Deletions cut 4 bases from V and 1 base from J, with 7 bases between. This CDR3 is built from 14 residues. CDR3 protein: CASSLDRNTGQLYF. Partial CDR3 DNA: TGTGCCAGCAGCTTGGACAGAAACACCGGG.

This clone appeared many times. All gene names here are mouse names. The read is 4 residues too short to cover the CDR3 end, so that end is filled in from the germline J gene. The chain combines TRBV29 with TRBJ2-5, with D possibly matching TRBD1 (6 bases). Germline CDR1 reads MSHET; CDR2 reads SYDVDS. The CDR3 has 12 residues. Here the CDR3 reads CASSHREDTQYF. The covered CDR3 bases are TGTGCTAGCAGTCACAGGGAAGAC.